This TCR beta chain was obtained from a study of identical twins. This clonotype was detected only a few times. TCRdb passed the 5' RACE reads through MiXCR, listing each CDR3 protein once. The top ten hold approximately 4.5% of the sample, which has fewer than 900,000 distinct CDR3 sequences, 21% seen once. The J segment lost 5 bases and the V segment lost 4 bases, leaving 9 bases of the junction unmatched. The length of the CDR3 is 16 residues. CDR1 is SEHNR, CDR2 FQNEAQ, per germline (reference sequence). The same sample was also studied in work on T cells expressing NK-cell markers. That report adds: Sorted CD3+CD56-NKG2C+, CD3+CD56+NKG2C- and CD3+CD56+NKG2C+ T cells were the source of the TCR beta repertoires. Seven of eight sequenced donors tested HCMV-seropositive; one tested seronegative.

This chain links TRBV7-9 with TRBJ2-5; 11 bases agree with TRBD2. Specimen: PBMCs. The sequence was obtained from a woman between 18 and 30 years old in good health. CDR3 loop: CASSYVVTSGTETQYF. The DNA of the CDR3 is TGTGCCAGCAGCTACGTGGTGACTAGCGGGACGGAGACCCAGTACTTC.